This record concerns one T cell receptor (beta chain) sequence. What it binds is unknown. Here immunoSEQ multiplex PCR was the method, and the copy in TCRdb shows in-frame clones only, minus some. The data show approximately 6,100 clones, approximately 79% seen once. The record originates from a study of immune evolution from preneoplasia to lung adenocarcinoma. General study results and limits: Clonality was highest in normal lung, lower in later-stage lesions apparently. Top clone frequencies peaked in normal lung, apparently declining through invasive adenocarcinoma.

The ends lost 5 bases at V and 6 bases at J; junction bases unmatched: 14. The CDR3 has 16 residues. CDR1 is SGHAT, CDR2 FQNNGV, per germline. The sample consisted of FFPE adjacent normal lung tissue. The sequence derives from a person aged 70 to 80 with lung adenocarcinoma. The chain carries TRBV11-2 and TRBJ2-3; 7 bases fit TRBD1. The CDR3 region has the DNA TGTGCCAGCAGCCCACCGACAGGGATCAGACAGGATACGCAGTATTTT. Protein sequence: CASSPPTGIRQDTQYF.